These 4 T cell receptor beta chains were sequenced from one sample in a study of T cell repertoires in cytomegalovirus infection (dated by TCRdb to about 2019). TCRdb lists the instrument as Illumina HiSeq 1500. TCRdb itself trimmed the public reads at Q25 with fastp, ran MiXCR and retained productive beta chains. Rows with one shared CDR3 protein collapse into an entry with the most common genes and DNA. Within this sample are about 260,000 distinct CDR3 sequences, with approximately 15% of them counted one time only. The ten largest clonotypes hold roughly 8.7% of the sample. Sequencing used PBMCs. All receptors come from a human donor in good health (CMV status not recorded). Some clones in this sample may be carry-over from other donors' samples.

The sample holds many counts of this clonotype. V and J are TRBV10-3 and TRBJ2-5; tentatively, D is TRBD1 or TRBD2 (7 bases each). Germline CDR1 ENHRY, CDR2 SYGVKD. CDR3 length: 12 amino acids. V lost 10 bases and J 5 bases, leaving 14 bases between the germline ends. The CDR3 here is CATRQGGETQYF. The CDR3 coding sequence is TGTGCCACCCGACAGGGAGGGGAGACCCAGTACTTC.

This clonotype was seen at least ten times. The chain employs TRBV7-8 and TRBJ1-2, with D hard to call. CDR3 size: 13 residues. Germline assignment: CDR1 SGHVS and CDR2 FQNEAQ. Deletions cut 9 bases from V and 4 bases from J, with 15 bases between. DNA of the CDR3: TGTGCCAGTAGGCGCGGGGTCGGCTATGGCTACACCTTC. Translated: CASRRGVGYGYTF.

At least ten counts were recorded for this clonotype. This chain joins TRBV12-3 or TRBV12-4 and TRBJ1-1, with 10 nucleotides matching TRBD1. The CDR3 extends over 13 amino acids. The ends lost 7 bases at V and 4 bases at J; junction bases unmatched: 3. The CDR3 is CASKGQGGTEAFF. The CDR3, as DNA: TGTGCCAGCAAAGGACAGGGGGGCACTGAAGCTTTCTTT.

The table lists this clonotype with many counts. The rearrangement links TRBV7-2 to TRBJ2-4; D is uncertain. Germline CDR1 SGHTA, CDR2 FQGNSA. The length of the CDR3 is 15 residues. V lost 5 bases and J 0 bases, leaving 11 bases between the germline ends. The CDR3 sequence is CASSPRLVAKNIQYF. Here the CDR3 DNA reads TGTGCCAGCAGCCCAAGACTCGTAGCCAAAAACATTCAGTACTTC. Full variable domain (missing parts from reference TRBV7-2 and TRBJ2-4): GAGVSQSPSNKVTEKGKDVELRCDPISGHTALYWYRQSLGQGLEFLIYFQGNSAPDKSGLPSDRFSAERTGGSVSTLTIQRTQQEDSAVYLCASSPRLVAKNIQYFGAGTRLSVL.